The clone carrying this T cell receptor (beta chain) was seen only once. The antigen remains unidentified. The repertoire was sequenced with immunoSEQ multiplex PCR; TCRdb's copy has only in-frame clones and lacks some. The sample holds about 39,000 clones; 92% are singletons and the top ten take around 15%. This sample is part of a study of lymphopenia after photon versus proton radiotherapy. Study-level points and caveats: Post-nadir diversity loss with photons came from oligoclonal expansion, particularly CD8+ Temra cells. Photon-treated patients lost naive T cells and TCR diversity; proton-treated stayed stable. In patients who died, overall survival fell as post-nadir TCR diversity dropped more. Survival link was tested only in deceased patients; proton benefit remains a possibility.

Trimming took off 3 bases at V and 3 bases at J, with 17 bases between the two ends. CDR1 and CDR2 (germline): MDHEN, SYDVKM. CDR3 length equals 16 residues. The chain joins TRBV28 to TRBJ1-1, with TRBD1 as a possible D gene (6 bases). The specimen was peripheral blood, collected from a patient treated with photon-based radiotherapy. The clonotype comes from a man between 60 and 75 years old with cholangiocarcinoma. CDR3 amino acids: CASSFQGQDWYTEAFF. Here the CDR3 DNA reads TGTGCCAGCAGTTTTCAGGGGCAGGATTGGTACACTGAAGCTTTCTTT.